One sample yielded the 32 T cell receptor beta chains listed below, sequenced in a study of T cells after yellow fever vaccination. Each CDR3 protein is one row after TCRdb ran MiXCR on the 5' RACE reads. The table has around 590,000 distinct CDR3 sequences, around an eighth seen once. The sample here was PBMCs, taken on the day of the yellow fever booster vaccination. The receptors derive from a man aged 25 to 40 who received the YFV17D yellow fever vaccine.

The genes are TRBV7-2 and TRBJ2-2, with D tentatively TRBD1 or TRBD2 (6 bases each). Germline-derived CDR1 and CDR2 are SGHTA and FQGNSA. This CDR3 contains 13 residues. Trimming removed 6 bases from V and 12 bases from J, with 17 bases in between. The CDR3 is CASSYDGGAKLFF. Here the CDR3 DNA reads TGTGCCAGCAGTTACGACGGGGGCGCAAAGCTGTTTTTT.

To note about this clonotype: A clone one base away is much larger, so this may be a read error. V usage is TRBV7-2 and J usage is TRBJ2-7, with a tentative D call TRBD1 (6 bases). V lost 5 bases and J 6 bases, leaving 11 bases between the germline ends. The length of the CDR3 is 12 residues. Germline-derived CDR1 and CDR2 are SGHTA and FQGNSA. CDR3 region: CASSMDSREQYF. The CDR3 DNA reads as TGTGCCAGCAGCATGGACAGTCGCGAGCAGTACTTC.

This clonotype was counted a few times. The chain carries TRBV7-2 and TRBJ2-7, with TRBD2 identical over 7 bases. The CDR3 has 16 residues. The V gene's germline CDR1 is SGHTA and CDR2 FQGNSA. J was trimmed by 4 bases and V by 6 bases; bases with no gene match: 15. In DNA, the CDR3 is TGTGCCAGCAGTTCAAGGGAGGAAACGGGGGGATACGAGCAGTACTTC. Protein product: CASSSREETGGYEQYF.

The V gene is TRBV20-1, the J gene TRBJ2-5, with unresolved D. V lost 6 bases and J lost 7, with 15 bases in between. The CDR3 loop spans 12 amino acids. Germline V gene data show CDR1 as DFQATT and CDR2 as SNEGSKA (reference sequence). Here the CDR3 reads CSATGSLLTQYF. Written as DNA, the CDR3 is TGCAGTGCGACGGGCAGCCTTTTGACCCAGTACTTC.

The chain carries TRBV5-1 and TRBJ2-7; 9 bases line up with TRBD1. V trimming: 3 bases; J trimming: 2 bases; junction bases outside the gene matches: 9. CDR1 SGHRS and CDR2 YFSETQ come from the germline V gene. The CDR3 runs to 16 residues. The CDR3 DNA sequence: TGCGCCAGCAGCTGGACGACAGGGGGTCAACCCTACGAGCAGTACTTC. This encodes CASSWTTGGQPYEQYF.

This clonotype was counted many times. This sequence joins TRBV7-2 and TRBJ1-5; D not resolved. The germline CDR1 and CDR2 sequences are SGHTA and FQGNSA. The V gene lost 5 bases and the J gene lost 0 bases, with 11 bases spanning the gap. There are 15 residues in the CDR3. CDR3 amino acids: CASSRDYYSNQPQHF. The CDR3 DNA is TGTGCCAGCAGCCGCGATTATTATAGCAATCAGCCCCAGCATTTT.

J is TRBJ2-1 and V is TRBV4-3, with 10 nucleotides matching TRBD2. CDR3 length: 18 amino acids. Per the germline V gene, CDR1 is LGHNA and CDR2 is YSLEER. The V and J ends lost 0 bases and 10 bases, in that order; junction bases with no gene match: 15. This CDR3 is CASSQDGVGAGGPGEQFF. The CDR3 nucleotides are TGCGCCAGCAGCCAAGATGGGGTGGGAGCGGGAGGGCCCGGAGAGCAGTTCTTC.

This clonotype has just a few counts. The chain has TRBV6-4 and TRBJ2-3; no reliable D call. Trimming cost V 6 bases and J 3 bases, with 16 bases left between them. The length of the CDR3 is 15 residues. Germline-derived CDR1 and CDR2 are MRHNA and SNTAGT. The CDR3 sequence is CASSDPALRTDTQYF. The CDR3 DNA is TGTGCCAGCAGCGACCCAGCCTTAAGGACAGATACGCAGTATTTT.

This clonotype turned up a few times. The V and J genes are TRBV3-1 and TRBJ2-3; unclear D gene. The CDR3 loop spans 14 amino acids. Trimming took off 4 bases at V and 4 bases at J, with 12 bases between the two ends. The germline V gene encodes CDR1 LGHDT and CDR2 YNNKEL (reference sequence). The CDR3 nucleotides read TGTGCCAGCAGCCCCGGATACGTCTCAGATACGCAGTATTTT. It is translated as CASSPGYVSDTQYF.

J is TRBJ2-7 and V is TRBV19; the D call may be TRBD1 or TRBD2 (5 bases each). The CDR3 is 14 residues long. Germline V lookup: CDR1 LNHDA, CDR2 SQIVND (reference sequence). V shed 4 bases and J shed 5 bases, with 15 bases lying between them. For the CDR3, the DNA is TGTGCCAGTAGTAAACGGGGCCGAGACAACGAGCAGTACTTC. Its protein product is CASSKRGRDNEQYF.

This clonotype was counted at least ten times. The chain combines TRBV18 with TRBJ2-2; no clear D gene. This CDR3 is 12 amino acids long. Germline V CDR1 and CDR2: KGHSH, LQKENI. V dropped 8 bases and J dropped 0 bases, with 4 bases sitting between them. The CDR3 loop is CASATNTGELFF. CDR3 in DNA: TGTGCCAGCGCTACGAACACCGGGGAGCTGTTTTTT. Full variable domain (rest looked up from reference TRBV18 and TRBJ2-2): NAGVMQNPRHLVRRRGQEARLRCSPMKGHSHVYWYRQLPEEGLKFMVYLQKENIIDESGMPKERFSAEFPKEGPSILRIQQVVRGDSAAYFCASATNTGELFFGEGSRLTVL.

This clonotype was counted ten times or more. V is TRBV29-1 and J is TRBJ2-1; possible D gene TRBD1, 7 bases. The germline gives CDR1 SQVTM, CDR2 ANQGSEA. CDR3 length: 13 amino acids. Trimming took 8 bases from V and 7 from J, leaving 18 bases between them. CDR3 in DNA: TGCAGCACGCGGGACAGACGGTCAAATGAGCAGTTCTTC. Its protein is CSTRDRRSNEQFF.

This clonotype was detected many times. This chain uses TRBV5-1 with TRBJ2-2; a weak D match, TRBD1 (5 bases). In germline, CDR1 is SGHRS, CDR2 YFSETQ. V gave up 1 base and J gave up 5 bases, with 6 bases separating them. CDR3 length: 13 residues. The CDR3 DNA follows: TGCGCCAGCAGCTTGCAGGGAACCGGGGAGCTGTTTTTT. It yields the protein CASSLQGTGELFF.

Notes on this clonotype: The junction shows a germline mismatch at one end, possibly a read error. The gene calls are TRBV6-2 or TRBV6-3 and TRBJ2-1; perhaps D is TRBD1 or TRBD2 (5 bases each). The CDR3 has 11 residues. Looked up from germline, CDR1 is MNHEY and CDR2 is SVGEGT. The CDR3 loop is CASSDGIGQGF. The CDR3 nucleotides are TGTGCCAGCAGTGACGGGATTGGCCAGGGCTTC.

The DNA of the CDR3 is TGTGCCAGCAGCCAAGGGACTAGCGGGAGTGATGAGCAGTTCTTC. Protein sequence: CASSQGTSGSDEQFF. This sequence joins TRBV3-1 and TRBJ2-1, with 13 bases fitting TRBD2. The CDR3 runs to 15 residues. V shed 1 base, J shed 8 bases, and the junction held 2 bases outside the gene matches. The germline gives CDR1 LGHDT, CDR2 YNNKEL (reference sequence).

In this sample, this clonotype turned up a few times. The chain has TRBV4-3 and TRBJ2-2; TRBD1 is a possible D gene (7 bases). The length of the CDR3 is 15 residues. V gave up 0 bases and J gave up 4 bases, with 9 bases separating them. The germline CDR1 and CDR2 sequences are LGHNA and YSLEER. The CDR3 DNA reads TGCGCCAGCAGCCAAGATCAGGGGGGCACCGGGGAGCTGTTTTTT. This gives the protein CASSQDQGGTGELFF.

This clonotype has only a few counts. The rearrangement uses TRBV5-1 and TRBJ2-2; the D gene is possibly TRBD2 (6 bases). This CDR3 has 18 amino acids. The germline CDR1 and CDR2 sequences are SGHRS and YFSETQ. V lost 0 bases, J lost 0 bases, and 15 bases lay in between. Written as DNA, the CDR3 is TGCGCCAGCAGCTTGGAGGGTCATAGCGGAACGAACACCGGGGAGCTGTTTTTT. The encoded protein is CASSLEGHSGTNTGELFF.

This clonotype was seen more than once but under ten times. DNA for the CDR3: TGTGCCAGCAGTTTATCCGGGGTCGATAATCAGCCCCAGCATTTT. It is translated as CASSLSGVDNQPQHF. This sequence joins TRBV12-3 or TRBV12-4 and TRBJ1-5; no reliable D call. The CDR3 consists of 15 residues. Trimming pared 2 bases from V and 4 bases from J, leaving 12 bases between.

The chain links TRBV19 to TRBJ2-1; D gene unclear. V gave up 2 bases and J gave up 7 bases, with 12 bases separating them. CDR1 is LNHDA, CDR2 SQIVND, per germline (reference sequence). There are 14 residues in the CDR3. The DNA of the CDR3 is TGTGCCAGTAGTATATCGGGCGTCCTTAATGAGCAGTTCTTC. As protein: CASSISGVLNEQFF.

This clonotype was seen only a few times. The V call is TRBV15, the J call TRBJ2-3; maybe TRBD1 (6 bases). Germline CDR1 reads LNHNV; CDR2 reads YYDKDF (reference sequence). V shed 3 bases and J shed 2 bases, with 12 bases lying between them. This CDR3 is built from 15 residues. In nucleotides, the CDR3 is TGTGCCACCAGCAGGAACAGGGCCCCCACAGATACGCAGTATTTT. Amino acids: CATSRNRAPTDTQYF.

This clonotype was seen a few times. The V and J genes are TRBV5-1 and TRBJ2-1; D is possibly TRBD1 (6 bases). Trimming removed 4 bases from V and 4 bases from J, with 9 bases in between. The germline gives CDR1 SGHRS, CDR2 YFSETQ. This CDR3 is built from 13 residues. The CDR3 DNA sequence: TGCGCCAGCAGCGAGGGGGATTACAATGAGCAGTTCTTC. Its protein is CASSEGDYNEQFF.

J is TRBJ2-3 and V is TRBV20-1; D gene uncertain. V lost 3 bases and J 0 bases, leaving 10 bases between the germline ends. The germline gives CDR1 DFQATT, CDR2 SNEGSKA (reference sequence). The CDR3 runs to 14 residues. CDR3 residues: CSASLTSSTDTQYF. In nucleotides, the CDR3 is TGCAGTGCTAGTCTGACATCTAGCACAGATACGCAGTATTTT.

This clonotype has only a few counts. V gene TRBV25-1 combines with J gene TRBJ1-4; TRBD1 aligns across 9 bases. The CDR3 runs 15 residues. The V gene end was trimmed by 3 bases and the J gene end by 10 bases; junction bases not matched to a gene: 9. Germline values: CDR1 MGHDK, CDR2 SYGVNS. The CDR3 region has the DNA TGTGCCAGCAGTGACCCCGGGACAGGGAAATTAAAACTGTTTTTT. This codes for CASSDPGTGKLKLFF.

The chain uses TRBV2 and TRBJ2-1; D is possibly TRBD1 (5 bases). Germline V CDR1 and CDR2: SNHLY, FYNNEI. The CDR3 length is 13 residues. Trimming stripped 8 bases from V and 13 bases from J, with 21 bases between. CDR3 residues: CASSGNYQVTQFF. Written as DNA, the CDR3 is TGTGCCAGCTCAGGGAATTACCAAGTCACTCAGTTCTTC.

This clonotype was seen a handful of times. The chain links TRBV14 to TRBJ2-1; D remains ambiguous. The CDR3 runs to 15 residues. Germline V gene data show CDR1 as SGHDN and CDR2 as FVKESK. Trimming took off 2 bases at V and 5 bases at J, with 13 bases between the two ends. CDR3 DNA sequence: TGTGCCAGCAGCCAACTTACCCAGGTGAACAATGAGCAGTTCTTC. Amino acids: CASSQLTQVNNEQFF.

This rearrangement joins TRBV3-1 to TRBJ2-2, with TRBD2 matching over 8 bases. This CDR3 is 15 amino acids long. Germline CDR1 reads LGHDT; CDR2 reads YNNKEL (reference sequence). V lost 4 bases and J lost 6; bases outside the gene matches: 7. CDR3 loop: CASSLRLAIAGELFF. DNA for the CDR3: TGTGCCAGCAGCCTACGACTAGCGATCGCCGGGGAGCTGTTTTTT.

The rearrangement uses TRBV5-1 and TRBJ2-3; D is unresolved. Trimming took off 4 bases at V and 3 bases at J, with 15 bases between the two ends. Germline values: CDR1 SGHRS, CDR2 YFSETQ. The CDR3 is 15 amino acids. CDR3 DNA: TGCGCCAGCAGCCCACCGGCTACGAAGACAGATACGCAGTATTTT. It codes for CASSPPATKTDTQYF.

The V call is TRBV20-1, the J call TRBJ2-1; D is perhaps TRBD1 (5 bases). The CDR3 totals 11 residues. The germline CDR1 and CDR2 sequences are DFQATT and SNEGSKA (reference sequence). CDR3 in amino acids: CRVQRGNEQFF. CDR3 nucleotide sequence: TGCAGAGTACAAAGGGGCAATGAGCAGTTCTTC.

The chain joins TRBV12-3 or TRBV12-4 to TRBJ1-5, with 8 bases that match TRBD1. Losses at the gene ends were 6 bases for V and 5 bases for J; bases not matched to a gene: 9. This CDR3 region has 15 residues. CDR3 in amino acids: CASRAAGGPDQPQHF. CDR3 DNA sequence: TGTGCCAGCAGAGCAGCAGGGGGCCCGGATCAGCCCCAGCATTTT.

The chain carries TRBV6-1 and TRBJ2-1; possible D gene TRBD2, 5 bases. V was pared by 4 bases and J by 2 bases, with 12 bases between. This CDR3 comprises 15 residues. Per germline, CDR1 MNHNS and CDR2 SASEGT. In nucleotides, the CDR3 is TGTGCCAGCAGTGGGGCGGGTCTAACCTACAATGAGCAGTTCTTC. Amino acids: CASSGAGLTYNEQFF.

Note on this clonotype: Compared with germline, one end of the junction differs, possibly owing to a read error. The genes are TRBV20-1 and TRBJ2-7, with TRBD2 matching over 10 bases. The CDR3 consists of 16 residues. CDR1 and CDR2 from the germline V gene are DFQATT and SNEGSKA (reference sequence). The CDR3 sequence is CCARDVLAGVGYEQYF. The CDR3 region has the DNA TGCTGTGCTAGAGATGTCCTAGCGGGAGTTGGGTACGAGCAGTACTTC.

J is TRBJ1-5 and V is TRBV28; D is possibly TRBD1 (5 bases). The CDR3 is 14 amino acids. Germline values: CDR1 MDHEN, CDR2 SYDVKM. The germline V and J ends were trimmed by 5 bases and 3 bases, with 11 bases remaining between them. The CDR3, as DNA: TGTGCCAGCAGTCCTACAGGAACCAATCAGCCCCAGCATTTT. Translating it yields CASSPTGTNQPQHF.